Following are 7 T cell receptor beta chains from one sample sequenced in a study of shared clonotypes between healthy human individuals. Here immunoSEQ multiplex PCR was the method, and the copy in TCRdb shows in-frame clones only, minus some. The table includes around 700,000 clones, about 74% detected once. Sequenced sample: memory CD4+ T cells sorted from blood. The subset here: CD45RA-negative fraction. The receptors come from a woman in her 30s in good health.

The V call is TRBV7-9, the J call TRBJ2-5; D is ambiguous. In germline, CDR1 is SEHNR, CDR2 FQNEAQ (reference sequence). The CDR3 extends over 14 amino acids. The V and J ends lost 0 bases and 1 base respectively, with 6 bases between them. CDR3 nucleotide sequence: TGTGCCAGCAGCTTAGCGAAGGTCCAAGAGACCCAGTACTTC. This gives the protein CASSLAKVQETQYF. The full variable domain, completed using reference TRBV7-9 and TRBJ2-5, is DTGVSQNPRHKITKRGQNVTFRCDPISEHNRLYWYRQTLGQGPEFLTYFQNEAQLEKSRLLSDRFSAERPKGSFSTLEIQRTEQGDSAMYLCASSLAKVQETQYFGPGTRLLVL.

The chain joins TRBV6-5 to TRBJ1-5; TRBD1 matches 7 bases. The germline V gene encodes CDR1 MNHEY and CDR2 SVGAGI. There are 15 residues in the CDR3. Trimming took 2 bases from V and 10 from J; bases not matched to a gene: 11. The CDR3 is CASSYKRQGQFPQHF. The CDR3, as DNA: TGTGCCAGCAGTTACAAGCGACAGGGCCAATTCCCCCAGCATTTT.

This clone was found many times. This sequence joins TRBV10-2 and TRBJ1-5; TRBD1 matches 7 bases. The germline V gene has CDR1 WSHSY and CDR2 SAAADI. There are 14 residues in the CDR3. V lost 8 bases, J lost 7 bases, and 11 bases stayed unmatched. The CDR3 DNA follows: TGCGCCAGCCGGCCCGGACAGGTCCAACAGCCCCAGCATTTT. This translates into CASRPGQVQQPQHF.

The table lists this clone with a few counts. The chain recombines TRBV19 with TRBJ2-1; 9 nucleotides line up with TRBD2. This CDR3 is built from 16 residues. J was trimmed by 6 bases and V by 9 bases; bases with no gene match: 15. Germline V gene sequence: CDR1 LNHDA, CDR2 SQIVND (reference sequence). CDR3 protein: CASRASGNGWSNEQFF. In DNA, the CDR3 is TGTGCCAGCAGGGCTAGCGGGAATGGGTGGAGCAATGAGCAGTTCTTC.

This sequence joins TRBV19 and TRBJ2-5; D assignment may be TRBD1 or TRBD2 (5 bases each). Looked up from germline, CDR1 is LNHDA and CDR2 is SQIVND (reference sequence). The germline V and J ends were trimmed by 8 bases and 1 base, with 20 bases remaining between them. The CDR3 sequence is 16 residues long. The CDR3 sequence: CASANGALGVQETQYF. The CDR3, as DNA: TGTGCCAGTGCAAACGGGGCTCTGGGGGTCCAAGAGACCCAGTACTTC.

This clone was seen once. The chain combines TRBV5-1 with TRBJ2-3; D is undetermined. Trimming shortened V by 4 bases and J by 2 bases, and 11 bases separated the two germline ends. This CDR3 has 14 residues. From germline, CDR1 is SGHRS and CDR2 YFSETQ. CDR3 in amino acids: CASSPPDLTDTQYF. The CDR3 nucleotides read TGCGCCAGCAGCCCTCCGGACCTCACAGATACGCAGTATTTT.

The rearrangement joins TRBV30 to TRBJ2-1, with 9 bases matching TRBD2. The CDR3 is 15 residues long. Per the germline V gene, CDR1 is GTSNPN and CDR2 is SVGIG (reference sequence). The V gene end was trimmed by 2 bases and the J gene end by 7 bases; junction bases not matched to a gene: 9. CDR3 sequence reads: CAWSPPGLAPNEQFF. CDR3 bases: TGTGCCTGGAGTCCTCCGGGACTAGCCCCAAATGAGCAGTTCTTC.